Each of the 5 T cell receptor beta chains below was sequenced from the same sample in a study of cytomegalovirus exposure and HLA in healthy donors. Clones were sequenced by immunoSEQ multiplex PCR, and TCRdb holds only the in-frame ones, with some missing. The data hold 150,000 to 250,000 clones, with around 84% observed a single time. The sample taken for sequencing was PBMCs. These receptors all come from a woman in her twenties or thirties in good health and CMV-seropositive.

This chain joins TRBV10-3 and TRBJ2-7; 10 bases fit TRBD1. From germline, CDR1 is ENHRY and CDR2 SYGVKD. Trimming cost V 7 bases and J 4 bases; bases outside gene matches: 10. The CDR3 spans 15 residues. As DNA, the CDR3 is TGTGCCATCATGAACCCCGGGACAGGGGTATACGAGCAGTACTTC. This sequence encodes CAIMNPGTGVYEQYF.

The chain couples TRBV7-9 to TRBJ1-1; a weak D match, TRBD1 (6 bases). Germline V gene lookup returns CDR1 SEHNR and CDR2 FQNEAQ (reference sequence). Trimming left V 5 bases short and J 7 bases short, with 14 bases between. The CDR3 totals 13 residues. In DNA form, the CDR3 reads TGTGCCAGCAGCACACCCTCGGACAGTGAAGCTTTCTTT. Translated, it gives CASSTPSDSEAFF. The whole variable domain, remainder taken from reference TRBV7-9 and TRBJ1-1, is DTGVSQNPRHKITKRGQNVTFRCDPISEHNRLYWYRQTLGQGPEFLTYFQNEAQLEKSRLLSDRFSAERPKGSFSTLEIQRTEQGDSAMYLCASSTPSDSEAFFGQGTRLTVV.

A few counts support this clone. The J gene is TRBJ2-3, the V gene TRBV5-5; D uncertain. CDR3 length: 13 amino acids. Germline CDR1 reads SGHKS; CDR2 reads YYEKEE (reference sequence). V was shortened by 4 bases and J by 2 bases, with 8 bases between the two germline ends. CDR3 DNA: TGTGCCAGCAGCCCCATGGCCACAGATACGCAGTATTTT. It yields the protein CASSPMATDTQYF.

The chain is built from TRBV18 and TRBJ2-1; 8 bases match TRBD2. The CDR3 spans 15 residues. V dropped 6 bases and J dropped 5; count of bases not matched to a gene: 9. From germline, CDR1 is KGHSH and CDR2 LQKENI. The CDR3 is CASSTSGGGNNEQFF. CDR3 DNA sequence: TGTGCCAGCTCCACTAGCGGAGGGGGGAACAATGAGCAGTTCTTC. Together with reference TRBV18 and TRBJ2-1, the CDR3 gives the full variable domain: NAGVMQNPRHLVRRRGQEARLRCSPMKGHSHVYWYRQLPEEGLKFMVYLQKENIIDESGMPKERFSAEFPKEGPSILRIQQVVRGDSAAYFCASSTSGGGNNEQFFGPGTRLTVL.

J is TRBJ2-5 and V is TRBV27; 13 nucleotides align to TRBD2. The V gene end was trimmed by 6 bases and the J gene end by 2 bases; junction bases not matched to a gene: 12. Per germline, CDR1 MNHEY and CDR2 SMNVEV (reference sequence). This CDR3 contains 18 residues. The CDR3 loop is CASRPGLAGRVDQETQYF. The CDR3 DNA reads TGTGCCAGCAGGCCGGGACTAGCGGGGCGGGTGGATCAAGAGACCCAGTACTTC.